Each of the 23 T cell receptor beta chains below was sequenced from the same sample in a study of blood T cell repertoires in COVID-19. Profiled with immunoSEQ multiplex PCR; TCRdb holds only in-frame clones, not every one. The sample lists 220,000 or so clones, about 85% seen once, with around 5.5% in the top ten. The source material was peripheral blood. The source is a woman in her fifties or sixties who had recovered from COVID-19.

J is TRBJ2-7 and V is TRBV18; a weak D match, TRBD2 (5 bases). The CDR3 extends over 15 amino acids. Deletions cut 3 bases from V and 1 base from J, with 13 bases between. Germline V gene lookup returns CDR1 KGHSH and CDR2 LQKENI. CDR3 loop: CASSPVRVGSYEQYF. The CDR3 bases are TGTGCCAGCTCACCCGTGAGGGTAGGGTCCTACGAGCAGTACTTC. The full variable domain, completed using reference TRBV18 and TRBJ2-7, is NAGVMQNPRHLVRRRGQEARLRCSPMKGHSHVYWYRQLPEEGLKFMVYLQKENIIDESGMPKERFSAEFPKEGPSILRIQQVVRGDSAAYFCASSPVRVGSYEQYFGPGTRLTVT.

The V gene is TRBV4-2, the J gene TRBJ1-2, with D tentatively TRBD1 (5 bases). The V end lost 1 base, the J end lost 6 bases, and 12 bases lay between the germline ends. The CDR3 runs 14 residues. Germline V gene data show CDR1 as LGHNA and CDR2 as YNFKEQ. The CDR3 loop reads CASSQGLGGDGYTF. The CDR3 region has the DNA TGTGCCAGCAGCCAAGGATTGGGGGGAGATGGCTACACCTTC.

The chain uses TRBV20-1 and TRBJ2-3, with 10 bases identical to TRBD1. The length of the CDR3 is 16 residues. The germline gives CDR1 DFQATT, CDR2 SNEGSKA (reference sequence). J gave up 6 bases and V 3 bases, and 12 bases lay outside the gene matches. The CDR3 loop is CSASGDRGMIGDTQYF. The CDR3 DNA follows: TGCAGTGCTAGTGGGGACAGGGGTATGATTGGGGATACGCAGTATTTT.

The CDR3 loop is CASSGPGGVGYTF. CDR3 coding DNA: TGTGCCAGCAGTGGGCCAGGGGGCGTTGGCTACACCTTC. This chain uses TRBV2 with TRBJ1-2; 8 nucleotides agree with TRBD1. The germline gives CDR1 SNHLY, CDR2 FYNNEI. V shed 4 bases and J 7 bases; nucleotides not matched to a gene: 5. The CDR3 consists of 13 residues.

Turning to this clone: An end of the junction differs from the germline gene, which may be a read error. CDR3 nucleotide sequence: TGTGCCAGCAGTTCGGACAGGAACGCTGAAGCTTTCTTT. Encoded protein: CASSSDRNAEAFF. The rearrangement uses TRBV6-6 and TRBJ1-1; 7 bases agree with TRBD1. Germline values: CDR1 MNHNY, CDR2 SVGAGI (reference sequence). This CDR3 spans 13 amino acids.

CDR3 region: CASSLDTGSSGYTF. In DNA form, the CDR3 reads TGCGCCAGCAGCTTGGATACAGGGTCGAGCGGCTACACCTTC. This chain connects TRBV5-1 to TRBJ1-2; possibly TRBD1 for D (6 bases). Germline V lookup: CDR1 SGHRS, CDR2 YFSETQ. The germline V and J ends were trimmed by 0 bases and 8 bases, with 14 bases remaining between them. The CDR3 is 14 amino acids.

This chain uses TRBV11-1 with TRBJ2-1, with TRBD1 identical over 7 bases. The V gene end was trimmed by 4 bases and the J gene end by 2 bases; junction bases not matched to a gene: 8. The germline V gene has CDR1 SGHAT and CDR2 FQDESV (reference sequence). The CDR3 runs 16 residues. This chain's CDR3 is CASSSTGKGTYNEQFF. As DNA, the CDR3 is TGTGCCAGCAGCTCGACAGGGAAGGGCACCTACAATGAGCAGTTCTTC.

This clone was seen a single time. The V call is TRBV15, the J call TRBJ1-1; D may be TRBD1 (6 bases). Trimming took 0 bases from V and 4 from J, leaving 12 bases between them. The CDR3 sequence is 15 residues long. The germline V gene has CDR1 LNHNV and CDR2 YYDKDF (reference sequence). The CDR3 nucleotides are TGTGCCACCAGCAGAGATCCGCTGGGGGCCACTGAAGCTTTCTTT. This sequence encodes CATSRDPLGATEAFF.

V gene TRBV3-1 (or the pseudogene TRBV3-2) combines with J gene TRBJ1-1; D unclear. Germline assignment: CDR1 LGHDT and CDR2 YNNKEL (reference sequence). The V and J ends lost 0 bases and 8 bases respectively, with 4 bases between them. The CDR3 runs 11 residues. CDR3: CASSQDMEAFF. DNA of the CDR3: TGTGCCAGCAGCCAAGACATGGAAGCTTTCTTT.

There are a few counts of this clone. CDR3 sequence (DNA): TGTGCCAGCAGCTTAGGGCAGGGTAGGCAATCACCCCTCCACTTT. Encoded protein: CASSLGQGRQSPLHF. The J gene is TRBJ1-6, the V gene TRBV7-3; tentatively, D is TRBD1 (5 bases). V was pared by 2 bases and J by 10 bases, with 15 bases between. The CDR3 sequence is 15 residues long. Germline CDR1 and CDR2: SGHTA and FQGTGA. Looking up the rest from reference TRBV7-3 and TRBJ1-6 gives the full variable domain: GAGVSQTPSNKVTEKGKYVELRCDPISGHTALYWYRQSLGQGPEFLIYFQGTGAADDSGLPNDRFFAVRPEGSVSTLKIQRTERGDSAVYLCASSLGQGRQSPLHFGNGTRLTVT.

This clone came up a few times. Other nucleotide sequences from this sample produce the same CDR3. This chain links TRBV3-1 (or the pseudogene TRBV3-2) with TRBJ1-3; maybe TRBD1 (5 bases). Germline CDR1 reads LGHDT; CDR2 reads YNNKEL (reference sequence). The CDR3 spans 17 residues. V was pared by 3 bases and J by 3 bases, with 18 bases between. CDR3 in DNA: TGTGCCAGCAGCCAGAGACCGCAGGGCAGAGGTGGAAACACCATATATTTT. It is translated as CASSQRPQGRGGNTIYF.

This clone was recorded once. J is TRBJ2-7 and V is TRBV28; possible D gene TRBD1, 6 bases. This CDR3 comprises 12 residues. Per germline, CDR1 MDHEN and CDR2 SYDVKM. V was pared by 7 bases and J by 2 bases, with 9 bases between. CDR3 DNA sequence: TGTGCCAGCAAAGACAGGCCCTACGAGCAGTACTTC. Protein product: CASKDRPYEQYF. The whole variable domain, filled in from reference TRBV28 and TRBJ2-7, reads DVKVTQSSRYLVKRTGEKVFLECVQDMDHENMFWYRQDPGLGLRLIYFSYDVKMKEKGDIPEGYSVSREKKERFSLILESASTNQTSMYLCASKDRPYEQYFGPGTRLTVT.

Comment on this clone: Other DNA sequences of this sample code for an identical CDR3. This chain joins TRBV19 and TRBJ1-1, with D tentatively TRBD1 (6 bases). There are 14 residues in the CDR3. Germline CDR1 LNHDA, CDR2 SQIVND (reference sequence). V lost 2 bases, J lost 0 bases, and 7 bases lay in between. The CDR3 region is CASSIQGMNTEAFF. CDR3 coding DNA: TGTGCCAGTAGTATACAGGGGATGAACACTGAAGCTTTCTTT.

The chain combines TRBV6-1 with TRBJ1-2; D not resolved. The germline V gene has CDR1 MNHNS and CDR2 SASEGT. Trimming removed 2 bases from V and 8 bases from J, with 9 bases in between. There are 12 residues in the CDR3. This CDR3 reads CASSELGPGYTF. In nucleotides, the CDR3 is TGTGCCAGCAGTGAACTTGGGCCGGGCTACACCTTC.

About this clone itself: This same CDR3 is encoded by further DNA sequences in the sample. The V gene is TRBV24-1, the J gene TRBJ2-3; D gene ambiguous. Germline CDR1 KGHDR, CDR2 SFDVKD. The CDR3 covers 12 residues. Trimming took 5 bases from V and 1 from J, leaving 3 bases between them. The CDR3 DNA reads TGTGCCACCAGTGCAGGCACAGATACGCAGTATTTT. Amino acid sequence: CATSAGTDTQYF.

The chain employs TRBV7-2 and TRBJ2-2, with 9 bases identical to TRBD2. This CDR3 has 16 amino acids. V lost 5 bases to trimming and J lost 2 bases; unmatched junction nucleotides: 6. Germline V lookup: CDR1 SGHTA, CDR2 FQGNSA. CDR3 nucleotide sequence: TGTGCCAGCAGCCCTCGGACTAGCGTCAACACCGGGGAGCTGTTTTTT. It is translated as CASSPRTSVNTGELFF.

The rearrangement uses TRBV11-2 and TRBJ1-1; the match to TRBD1 covers 8 bases. V lost 3 bases to trimming and J lost 7 bases; unmatched junction nucleotides: 10. The CDR3 contains 15 residues. Germline assignment: CDR1 SGHAT and CDR2 FQNNGV. The CDR3 sequence: CASSFTRGPQVEAFF. For the CDR3, the DNA is TGTGCCAGCAGCTTTACCAGGGGGCCCCAGGTTGAAGCTTTCTTT.

The genes are TRBV10-3 and TRBJ1-1, with 9 bases that match TRBD1. Losses at the gene ends were 6 bases for V and 0 bases for J; bases not matched to a gene: 2. CDR3 length: 14 amino acids. From germline, CDR1 is ENHRY and CDR2 SYGVKD. Here the CDR3 DNA reads TGTGCCATCAGCGGGACAGGGTTGAACACTGAAGCTTTCTTT. Translating it yields CAISGTGLNTEAFF.

The CDR3 DNA reads TGTGCCAGCAGCTTAAGCCCTACTAGCGGGGGGGCCTACAATGAGCAGTTCTTC. Its protein is CASSLSPTSGGAYNEQFF. The gene calls are TRBV7-3 and TRBJ2-1, with 13 bases fitting TRBD2. The V and J ends lost 1 base and 2 bases, in that order; junction bases with no gene match: 5. The CDR3 loop spans 18 amino acids. CDR1 SGHTA and CDR2 FQGTGA come from the germline V gene.

This clone showed up just once. This chain links TRBV2 with TRBJ2-5; maybe TRBD2 (6 bases). CDR1 and CDR2 from the germline V gene are SNHLY and FYNNEI. V lost 6 bases to trimming and J lost 5 bases, with 16 bases between them. The CDR3 spans 14 residues. The CDR3 region is CASSVSRGYETQYF. In DNA form, the CDR3 reads TGTGCCAGCAGCGTCTCACGGGGGTATGAGACCCAGTACTTC.

V and J are TRBV3-1 (or the pseudogene TRBV3-2) and TRBJ2-4, with 8 bases that match TRBD2. CDR1 LGHDT and CDR2 YNNKEL come from the germline V gene (reference sequence). With V trimmed by 1 base and J by 8 bases, 7 bases remained unmatched. The CDR3 has 15 amino acids. The CDR3 nucleotides read TGTGCCAGCAGCCAAGTCTCCGGGGGGGAGTACATTCAGTACTTC. Its protein is CASSQVSGGEYIQYF.

The V call is TRBV30, the J call TRBJ2-4; 10 nucleotides agree with TRBD2. CDR3 length: 17 amino acids. Germline values: CDR1 GTSNPN, CDR2 SVGIG (reference sequence). V was clipped by 7 bases and J by 1 base; unmatched bases: 13. In DNA, the CDR3 is TGTGCCTCCCACGGGGGTGCACTAGCGGGGGCCAAAAACATTCAGTACTTC. It specifies CASHGGALAGAKNIQYF. The full variable domain, in which reference TRBV30 and TRBJ2-4 provide the parts outside the CDR3, is SQTIHQWPATLVQPVGSPLSLECTVEGTSNPNLYWYRQAAGRGLQLLFYSVGIGQISSEVPQNLSASRPQDRQFILSSKKLLLSDSGFYLCASHGGALAGAKNIQYFGAGTRLSVL.

This clone was seen just once. This sequence joins TRBV5-6 and TRBJ2-7; 9 bases are a match to TRBD1. The germline V gene has CDR1 SGHDT and CDR2 YYEEEE. Trimming cost V 5 bases and J 5 bases; bases outside gene matches: 8. The length of the CDR3 is 14 residues. CDR3 in DNA: TGTGCCAGCAGAGCAACAGGGGGCCGAGACGAGCAGTACTTC. It encodes CASRATGGRDEQYF.